The TCR beta chain under discussion was sequenced for a study of blood T cell repertoires in COVID-19. Study-wide context: The origin of the acute and convalescent COVID-19 samples was the United States, Italy and Spain. PBMCs, B-cell-depleted T cells, or T cells were the source of the cDNA or gDNA that made up the material.

Germline values: CDR1 GTSNPN, CDR2 SVGIG (reference sequence). Trimming removed 2 bases from V and 4 bases from J; junction bases left unmatched: 10. The CDR3 contains 15 residues. Per the original data handling: Estimation of nucleated cell counts relied on the amplification of reference gene primers. Method: immunoSEQ multiplex PCR; TCRdb's copy keeps in-frame clones and lacks some. V and J calls and clone size come straight from that table; D and trimming were deduced from the DNA. The table lists 300,000 to 350,000 clones, around 83% of them singletons. The genes are TRBV30 and TRBJ1-1; 7 bases line up with TRBD1. The sequence derives from a man under 40 with active or convalescent COVID-19. The sample consisted of peripheral blood. The CDR3 nucleotides are TGTGCCTGGAGTTCAGGGGGACGGGGAGGCACTGAAGCTTTCTTT. This codes for CAWSSGGRGGTEAFF.